The sequence of this T cell receptor beta chain was determined in a study of lymphopenia after photon versus proton radiotherapy. Notes on the study in general: In patients who died, overall survival fell as post-nadir TCR diversity dropped more.

Repertoires were generated with immunoSEQ multiplex PCR, while TCRdb's copy carries only in-frame clones and drops some. The profile covers 65,000 to 75,000 clones, with about 89% appearing a single time and 10% to 11% taken by the ten largest. The V gene's germline CDR1 is SGHTA and CDR2 FQGNSA. Trimming removed 2 bases at V and 6 bases at J, with 16 bases between. The CDR3 runs to 16 residues. With regard to this clone: As yet, its antigen is unknown.

The chain uses TRBV7-2 and TRBJ2-2, with no clear D. The origin of this receptor is a man at least 80 years old with esophageal cancer. The sequencing here drew on peripheral blood, taken from a patient treated with proton-based radiotherapy. CDR3 in DNA: TGTGCCAGCAGCTTATATTCCGGATATGGTCCCGGGGAGCTGTTTTTT. Translated, it gives CASSLYSGYGPGELFF.